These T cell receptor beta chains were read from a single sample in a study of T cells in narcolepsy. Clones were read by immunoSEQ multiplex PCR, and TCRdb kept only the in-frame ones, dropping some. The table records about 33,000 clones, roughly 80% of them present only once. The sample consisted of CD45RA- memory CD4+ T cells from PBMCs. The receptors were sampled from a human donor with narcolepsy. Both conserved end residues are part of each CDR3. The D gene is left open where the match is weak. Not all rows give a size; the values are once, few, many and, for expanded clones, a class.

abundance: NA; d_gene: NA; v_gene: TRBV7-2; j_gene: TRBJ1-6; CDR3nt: TGTGCCAGCAGCTTAGCAGGGTTAGCTTCACCCCTCCACTTT; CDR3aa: CASSLAGLASPLHF
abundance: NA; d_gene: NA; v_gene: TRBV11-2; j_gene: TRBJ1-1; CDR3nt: TGTGCCAGCAGCCGAAGTGTGGGACTTTACCGAGCTTTCTTT; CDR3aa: CASSRSVGLYRAFF
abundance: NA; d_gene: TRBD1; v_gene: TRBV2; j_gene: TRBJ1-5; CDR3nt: TGTGCCAGCAGTGTGGGACAGGGGCCGAATCAGCCCCAGCATTTT; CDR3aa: CASSVGQGPNQPQHF
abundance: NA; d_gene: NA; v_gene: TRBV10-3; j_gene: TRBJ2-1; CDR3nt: TGTGCCTGCAGGGGGGGGGCGAGCGGTGACCGCCTGCATGAGCAGTTCTTC; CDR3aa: CACRGGASGDRLHEQFF
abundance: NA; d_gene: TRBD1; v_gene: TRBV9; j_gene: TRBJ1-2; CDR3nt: TGTGCCAGCAGCGTAGGTCCCGGGACAGGGATCCATGGCTACACCTTC; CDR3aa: CASSVGPGTGIHGYTF
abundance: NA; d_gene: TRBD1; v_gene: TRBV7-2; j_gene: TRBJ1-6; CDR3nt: TGTGCCAGCAGCTTAGGGGACAGGTCAAAATGGCCCCTCCACTTT; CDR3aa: CASSLGDRSKWPLHF
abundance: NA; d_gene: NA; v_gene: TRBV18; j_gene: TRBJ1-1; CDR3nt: TGTGCCAGCTCACCAACATTAGGGGGGACTGAAGCTTTCTTT; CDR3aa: CASSPTLGGTEAFF
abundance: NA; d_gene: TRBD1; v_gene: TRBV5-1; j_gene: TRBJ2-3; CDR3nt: TGCGCCAGCACTTCGGGACAGGGGATCACAGATACGCAGTATTTT; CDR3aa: CASTSGQGITDTQYF
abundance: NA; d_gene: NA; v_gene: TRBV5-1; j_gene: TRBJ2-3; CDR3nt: TGCGCCAGCAGCCCGGACGGGTTCACAGATACGCAGTATTTT; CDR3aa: CASSPDGFTDTQYF
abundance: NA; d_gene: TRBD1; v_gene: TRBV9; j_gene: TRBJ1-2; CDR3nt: TGTGCCAGCAGCTACAGGGGGGAGGACTATGGCTACACCTTC; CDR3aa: CASSYRGEDYGYTF
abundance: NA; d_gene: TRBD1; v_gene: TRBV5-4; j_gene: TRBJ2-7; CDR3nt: TGTGCCAGCAGCTTTACTGGACAGGGGAGCTCCTACGAGCAGTACTTC; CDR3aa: CASSFTGQGSSYEQYF
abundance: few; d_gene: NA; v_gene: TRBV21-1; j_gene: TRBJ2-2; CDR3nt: TGTGCCAGCAGCAAAGACGGACGGAACACCGGGGAGCTGTTTTTT; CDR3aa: CASSKDGRNTGELFF
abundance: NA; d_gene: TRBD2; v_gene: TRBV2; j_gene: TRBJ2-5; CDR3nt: TGTGCCAGCAGTGAAGTCGGGGGGGCTCAAGAGACCCAGTACTTC; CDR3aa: CASSEVGGAQETQYF
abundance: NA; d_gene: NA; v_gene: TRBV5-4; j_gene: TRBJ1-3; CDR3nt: TGTGCCAGCAGCCTACGGACTAACTCTGGAAACACCATATATTTT; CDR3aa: CASSLRTNSGNTIYF
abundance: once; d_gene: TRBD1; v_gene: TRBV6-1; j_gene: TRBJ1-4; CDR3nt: TGTGCCAGCAGACGCGGGACAGGCAATGAAAAACTGTTTTTT; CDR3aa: CASRRGTGNEKLFF
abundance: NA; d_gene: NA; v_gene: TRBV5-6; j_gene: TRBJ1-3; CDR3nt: TGTGCCAGCAGTCTCACGGGGACCGGAAACACCATATATTTT; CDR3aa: CASSLTGTGNTIYF
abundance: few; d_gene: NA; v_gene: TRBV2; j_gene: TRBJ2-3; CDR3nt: TGTGCCAGCAGTGAAGTCGTTGGCGGGGGCCCCAGGAGAGATACGCAGTATTTT; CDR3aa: CASSEVVGGGPRRDTQYF
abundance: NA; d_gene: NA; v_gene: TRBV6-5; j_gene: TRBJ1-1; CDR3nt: TGTGCCAGCAGTACGGAAGACCGCATGAACACTGAAGCTTTCTTT; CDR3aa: CASSTEDRMNTEAFF
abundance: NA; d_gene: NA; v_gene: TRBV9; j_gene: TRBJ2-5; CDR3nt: TGTGCCAGCAGCGTAGATCACGAGACCCAGTACTTC; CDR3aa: CASSVDHETQYF
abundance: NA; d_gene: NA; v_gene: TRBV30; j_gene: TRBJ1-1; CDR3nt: TGTGCCTGGAGTTCGGACAGCAACACTGAAGCTTTCTTT; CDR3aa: CAWSSDSNTEAFF
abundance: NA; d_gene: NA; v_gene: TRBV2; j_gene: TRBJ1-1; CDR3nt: TGTGCCAGCAAAGGGGGGGCAGGCACTGAAGCTTTCTTT; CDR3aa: CASKGGAGTEAFF
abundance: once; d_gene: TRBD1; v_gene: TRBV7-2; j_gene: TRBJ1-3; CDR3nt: TGTGCCAGCAGCTCTAACAGGGGAGGCTCTGGAAACACCATATATTTT; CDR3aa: CASSSNRGGSGNTIYF
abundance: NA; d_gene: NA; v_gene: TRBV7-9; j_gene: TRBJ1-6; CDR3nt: TGTGCCAGCAGCTTAGCCGCGGTGGGTGATTCACCCCTCCACTTT; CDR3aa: CASSLAAVGDSPLHF
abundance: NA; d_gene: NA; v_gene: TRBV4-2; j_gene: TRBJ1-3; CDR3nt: TGTGCCAGCAGCCTAAGACCGACGGGAGACACCATATATTTT; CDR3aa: CASSLRPTGDTIYF
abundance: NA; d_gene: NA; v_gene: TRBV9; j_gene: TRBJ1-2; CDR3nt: TGTGCCAGCAGCCTGAGGGGAGGCTACTATGGCTACACCTTC; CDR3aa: CASSLRGGYYGYTF
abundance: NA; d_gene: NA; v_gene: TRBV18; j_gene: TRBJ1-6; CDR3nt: TGTGCCAGCTCTCCTGCGGGAGCTAATTCACCCCTCCACTTT; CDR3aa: CASSPAGANSPLHF
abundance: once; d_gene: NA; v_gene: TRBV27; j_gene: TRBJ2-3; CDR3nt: TGTGCCAGCAAGTACTTGACAAGCACAGATACGCAGTATTTT; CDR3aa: CASKYLTSTDTQYF
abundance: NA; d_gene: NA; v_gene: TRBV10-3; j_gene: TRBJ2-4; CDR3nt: TGTGCCATCAGTGAGCGGGGAGACGATCTTCAGTACTTC; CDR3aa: CAISERGDDLQYF
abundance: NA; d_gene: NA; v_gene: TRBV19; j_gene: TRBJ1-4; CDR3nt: TGTGCCAGTAGTATAAGTTCGAGGGACGAAAAACTGTTTTTT; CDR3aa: CASSISSRDEKLFF
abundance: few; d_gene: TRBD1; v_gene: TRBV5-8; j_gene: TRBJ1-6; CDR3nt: TGTGCCAGCAGCCCGGAAGACAGGGGTAATTCACCCCTCCACTTT; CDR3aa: CASSPEDRGNSPLHF
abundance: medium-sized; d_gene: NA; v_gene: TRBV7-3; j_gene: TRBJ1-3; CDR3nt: TGTGCCAGCAGCTTAGAAGCAGGGAGGGCCGGAAACACCATATATTTT; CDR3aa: CASSLEAGRAGNTIYF
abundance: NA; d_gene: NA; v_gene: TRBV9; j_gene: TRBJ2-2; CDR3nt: TGTGCCAGCAGCCCCGGATGGACGGGGGACCTCACCGGGGAGCTGTTTTTT; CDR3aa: CASSPGWTGDLTGELFF
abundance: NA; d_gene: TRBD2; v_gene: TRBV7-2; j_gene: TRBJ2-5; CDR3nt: TGTGCCAGCAGCTTAGCCCCGGGACTAGCGGGGGGACGAAAAGAGACCCAGTACTTC; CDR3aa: CASSLAPGLAGGRKETQYF
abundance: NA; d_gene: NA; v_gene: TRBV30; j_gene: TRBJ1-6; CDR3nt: TGTGCCTGGAGTGGCGGAGGCCTCTCCTATAATTCACCCCTCCACTTT; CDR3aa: CAWSGGGLSYNSPLHF
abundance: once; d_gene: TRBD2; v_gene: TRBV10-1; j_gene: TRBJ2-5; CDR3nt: TGCGCCAGCAGTGAGTCGGGGACTAACCAGTACTTC; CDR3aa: CASSESGTNQYF
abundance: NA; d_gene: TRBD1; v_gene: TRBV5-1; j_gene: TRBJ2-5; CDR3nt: TGCGCCAGCAGCCCTGGGACAGGACTGTACCAAGAGACCCAGTACTTC; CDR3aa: CASSPGTGLYQETQYF
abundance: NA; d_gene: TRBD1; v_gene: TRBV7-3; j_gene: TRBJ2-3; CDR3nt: TGTGCCAGCAGCTGGGACAGGGTTGGCACAGATACGCAGTATTTT; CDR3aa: CASSWDRVGTDTQYF
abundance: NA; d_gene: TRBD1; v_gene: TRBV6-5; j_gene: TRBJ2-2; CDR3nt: TGTGCCAGCAGGGGACAGGTCTTAGCCGGGGAGCTGTTTTTT; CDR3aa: CASRGQVLAGELFF
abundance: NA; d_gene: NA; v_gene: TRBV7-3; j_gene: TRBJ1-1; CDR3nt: TGTGCCAGCAGCTTAGGCAGGGCGAACACTGAAGCTTTCTTT; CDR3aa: CASSLGRANTEAFF
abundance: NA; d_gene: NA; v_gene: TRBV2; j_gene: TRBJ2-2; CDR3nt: TGTGCCAGCAGTGAGACGCGGGGGCAAGCCGGGGAGCTGTTTTTT; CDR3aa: CASSETRGQAGELFF
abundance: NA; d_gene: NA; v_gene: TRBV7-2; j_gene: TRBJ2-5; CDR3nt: TGTGCCAGCAGCTTGGCCAGGGGAAAGGGAGAGACCCAGTACTTC; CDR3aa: CASSLARGKGETQYF
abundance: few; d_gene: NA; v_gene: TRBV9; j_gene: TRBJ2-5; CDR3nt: TGTGCCAGCAGCGTGAACCCTGGGGGGGCGGGTGAGACCCAGTACTTC; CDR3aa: CASSVNPGGAGETQYF
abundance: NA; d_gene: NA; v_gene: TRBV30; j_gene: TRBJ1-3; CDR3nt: TGTGCCTGGATTCCCTCGTGGGGGGCCTCTGGAAACACCATATATTTT; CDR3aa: CAWIPSWGASGNTIYF
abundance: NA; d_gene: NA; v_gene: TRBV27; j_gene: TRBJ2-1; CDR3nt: TGTGCCAGCAAGGGGGGGCTGAACTACAATGAGCAGTTCTTC; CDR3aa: CASKGGLNYNEQFF
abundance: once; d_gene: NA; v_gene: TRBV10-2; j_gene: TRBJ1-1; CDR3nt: TGCGCCAGCAGTGAGGGGCTTGTGAACACTGAAGCTTTCTTT; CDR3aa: CASSEGLVNTEAFF
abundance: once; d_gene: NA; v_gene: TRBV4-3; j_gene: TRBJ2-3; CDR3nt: TGCGCCAGCAGCCGGGCCCAGCGACCAGATACGCAGTATTTT; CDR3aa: CASSRAQRPDTQYF
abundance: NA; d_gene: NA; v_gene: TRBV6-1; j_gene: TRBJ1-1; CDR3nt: TGTGCCAGCACCGGAGGGGGAAGGACTGAAGCTTTCTTT; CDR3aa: CASTGGGRTEAFF
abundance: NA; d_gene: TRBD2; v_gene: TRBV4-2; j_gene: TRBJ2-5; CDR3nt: TGTGCCAGCAGCCAAGGGACTAGCGGGGTTGAGACCCAGTACTTC; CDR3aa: CASSQGTSGVETQYF
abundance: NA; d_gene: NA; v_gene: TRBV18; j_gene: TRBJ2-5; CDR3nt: TGTGCCAGCTCACTGGGGATTCAAGAGACCCAGTACTTC; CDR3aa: CASSLGIQETQYF
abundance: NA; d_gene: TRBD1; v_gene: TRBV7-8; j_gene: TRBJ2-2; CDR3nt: TGTGCCAGCAGCTATCAAGGTCGTGGCAGGGGGCTCTCCGGGGAGCTGTTTTTT; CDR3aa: CASSYQGRGRGLSGELFF
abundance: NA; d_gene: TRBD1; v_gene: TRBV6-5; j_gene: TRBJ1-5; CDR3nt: TGTGCCAGCAGTTACCAAGGGACAGGGCATCAGCCCCAGCATTTT; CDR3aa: CASSYQGTGHQPQHF
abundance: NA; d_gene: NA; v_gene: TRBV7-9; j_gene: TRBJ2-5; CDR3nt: TGTGCCAGCAGCTTATCAACAGGGTGGCAAGGAGAGACCCAGTACTTC; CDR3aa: CASSLSTGWQGETQYF
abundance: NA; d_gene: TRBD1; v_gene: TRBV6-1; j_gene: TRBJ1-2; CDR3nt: TGTGCCAGCAGTGACCCCCTGACAGGGGCTGGGGGGGGCTACACCTTC; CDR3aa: CASSDPLTGAGGGYTF
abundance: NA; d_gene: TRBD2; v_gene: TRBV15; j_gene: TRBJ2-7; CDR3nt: TGTGCCACCAGCAGAGATCTGGGAGGGCCTCAGCAGTACTTC; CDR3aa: CATSRDLGGPQQYF